The clone carrying this TCR beta chain was counted only a few times. Antigen specificity is unknown. The sample is drawn from a study of T-cell memory formation after mild COVID-19. Constant-segment primers were used for 5'RACE, and the resulting TCR alpha and TCR beta cDNA libraries carried sample barcodes and UMIs. TCRdb fed the 5' RACE reads into MiXCR, producing one record per CDR3 protein. The repertoire holds 300,000 to 400,000 distinct CDR3 sequences, under 25% seen once, with approximately 13% in the top ten. This CDR3 region has 14 residues. Deletions cut 5 bases from V and 7 bases from J, with 14 bases between. Looked up from germline, CDR1 is LNHDA and CDR2 is SQIVND (reference sequence). The study, taken as a whole, reports: Contracting CD4+ clones were located mainly in CM and EM, and CD8+ clones in EMRA.

V is TRBV19 and J is TRBJ1-4; tentatively, D is TRBD1 (5 bases). The receptor's source is an adult woman who had mild COVID-19 (a few samples of this study predate the infection). Cell type and time point are not known. The sample comprised PBMCs or a T cell subset sorted from them (not recorded which). The CDR3 is CASSSRGLGEKLFF. Written as DNA, the CDR3 is TGTGCCAGTAGTTCTAGGGGTTTGGGTGAAAAACTGTTTTTT.